The rows below give T cell receptor beta chains drawn from one sample of a study of type 1 regulatory T cells. A single record per CDR3 protein comes from TCRdb applying MiXCR to the reads. The sample lists about 62,000 distinct CDR3 sequences, 55% to 65% occurring once. No antigen is known for these receptors. The specimen was cultured non-Tr1 T cells, either the whole culture or a sorted T cell fraction (not recorded which). The source is a human donor in good health. The CDR3 runs from the conserved cysteine through the conserved F or W. The D gene is left open where the match is weak. The size of a clone is reported for some rows only, either as once, few or many, or as a class for expanded clones.

abundance: once; d_gene: TRBD1; j_gene: TRBJ2-5; v_gene: TRBV5-5; CDR3aa: CASSPTGGQETQYF; CDR3nt: TGTGCCAGCAGCCCAACAGGGGGCCAAGAGACCCAGTACTTC
abundance: -; d_gene: -; j_gene: TRBJ1-2; v_gene: TRBV30; CDR3aa: CAWSRGVNYGYTF; CDR3nt: TGTGCCTGGAGCAGGGGTGTCAACTATGGCTACACCTTC
abundance: -; d_gene: -; j_gene: TRBJ1-3; v_gene: TRBV7-8; CDR3aa: CASNPGVGNTIYF; CDR3nt: TGTGCCAGCAACCCGGGGGTTGGAAACACCATATATTTT
abundance: -; d_gene: -; j_gene: TRBJ2-7; v_gene: TRBV7-2; CDR3aa: CASSLFSYEQYF; CDR3nt: TGTGCCAGCAGCTTATTCTCCTACGAGCAGTACTTC
abundance: -; d_gene: TRBD1; j_gene: TRBJ1-1; v_gene: TRBV12-3/TRBV12-4; CDR3aa: CASSPLVGTDAGTEAFF; CDR3nt: TGTGCCAGCAGCCCCCTGGTGGGGACAGACGCCGGCACTGAAGCTTTCTTT
abundance: -; d_gene: TRBD1; j_gene: TRBJ2-7; v_gene: TRBV20-1; CDR3aa: CSALPTGVPYEQYF; CDR3nt: TGCAGTGCTCTTCCGACAGGGGTTCCCTACGAGCAGTACTTC
abundance: few; d_gene: -; j_gene: TRBJ2-1; v_gene: TRBV5-1; CDR3aa: CASSLEGVAYNEQFF; CDR3nt: TGCGCCAGTAGCTTGGAGGGGGTGGCCTACAATGAGCAGTTCTTC
abundance: -; d_gene: -; j_gene: TRBJ2-5; v_gene: TRBV2; CDR3aa: CASSGGELQETQYF; CDR3nt: TGTGCCAGCAGTGGGGGAGAACTACAAGAGACCCAGTACTTC
abundance: -; d_gene: TRBD1; j_gene: TRBJ2-7; v_gene: TRBV4-2; CDR3aa: CASSQDGKDRDEQYF; CDR3nt: TGTGCCAGCAGCCAAGATGGGAAGGACAGGGACGAGCAGTACTTC
abundance: -; d_gene: TRBD2; j_gene: TRBJ2-7; v_gene: TRBV14; CDR3aa: CASSLGLAGIYEQYF; CDR3nt: TGTGCCAGCAGCCTCGGACTAGCGGGAATCTACGAGCAGTACTTC
abundance: -; d_gene: -; j_gene: TRBJ2-1; v_gene: TRBV5-5; CDR3aa: CASSLDRVSYNEQFF; CDR3nt: TGTGCCAGCAGCCTAGACAGAGTCTCCTACAATGAGCAGTTCTTC
abundance: few; d_gene: TRBD2; j_gene: TRBJ2-7; v_gene: TRBV10-3; CDR3aa: CAISTGTSAYEQYF; CDR3nt: TGTGCCATCAGTACCGGGACTAGCGCGTACGAGCAGTACTTC
abundance: -; d_gene: -; j_gene: TRBJ2-1; v_gene: TRBV3-1; CDR3aa: CASSQVGATYNEQFF; CDR3nt: TGTGCCAGCAGCCAAGTGGGAGCCACATACAATGAGCAGTTCTTC
abundance: -; d_gene: -; j_gene: TRBJ1-4; v_gene: TRBV11-2; CDR3aa: CASSPRGESLEKLFF; CDR3nt: TGTGCCAGCAGCCCTCGAGGAGAAAGTCTTGAAAAACTGTTTTTT
abundance: -; d_gene: -; j_gene: TRBJ1-1; v_gene: TRBV27; CDR3aa: CASSLLGPTEAFF; CDR3nt: TGTGCCAGCAGTTTACTGGGGCCGACTGAAGCTTTCTTT
abundance: -; d_gene: TRBD2; j_gene: TRBJ2-1; v_gene: TRBV28; CDR3aa: CASSSGGSGSVNEQFF; CDR3nt: TGTGCCAGCAGTTCCGGTGGTAGCGGGAGTGTCAATGAGCAGTTCTTC
abundance: once; d_gene: -; j_gene: TRBJ2-1; v_gene: TRBV7-9; CDR3aa: CASSLEVQGGFF; CDR3nt: TGTGCCAGCAGCTTAGAAGTACAGGGTGGGTTCTTC
abundance: -; d_gene: -; j_gene: TRBJ2-1; v_gene: TRBV6-2/TRBV6-3; CDR3aa: CASILGGYNEQFF; CDR3nt: TGTGCCAGCATCCTAGGAGGTTACAATGAGCAGTTCTTC
abundance: once; d_gene: -; j_gene: TRBJ2-1; v_gene: TRBV30; CDR3aa: CAWSVGYNEQFF; CDR3nt: TGTGCCTGGAGTGTGGGCTATAACGAGCAGTTCTTC
abundance: -; d_gene: TRBD2; j_gene: TRBJ2-1; v_gene: TRBV4-3; CDR3aa: CASSQDMRTSGSYNEQFF; CDR3nt: TGCGCCAGCAGCCAAGATATGAGGACTAGCGGATCCTACAATGAGCAGTTCTTC
abundance: -; d_gene: -; j_gene: TRBJ2-7; v_gene: TRBV25-1; CDR3aa: CASSLLASDEQYF; CDR3nt: TGTGCCAGCAGTCTTTTAGCATCCGACGAGCAGTACTTC
abundance: few; d_gene: TRBD1; j_gene: TRBJ1-5; v_gene: TRBV30; CDR3aa: CAWSDGQDYNQPQHF; CDR3nt: TGTGCCTGGAGTGACGGACAGGATTACAATCAGCCCCAGCATTTT
abundance: once; d_gene: -; j_gene: TRBJ2-3; v_gene: TRBV6-4; CDR3aa: CASSDRPAGLGDTQYF; CDR3nt: TGTGCCAGCAGTGACCGTCCAGCGGGTCTGGGAGATACGCAGTATTTT
abundance: -; d_gene: TRBD2; j_gene: TRBJ2-5; v_gene: TRBV12-3/TRBV12-4; CDR3aa: CASSTGTSGRVGGETQYF; CDR3nt: TGTGCCAGCAGTACCGGGACTAGCGGGAGAGTAGGGGGAGAGACCCAGTACTTC
abundance: -; d_gene: -; j_gene: TRBJ2-3; v_gene: TRBV7-3; CDR3aa: CASSPYRQGSTDTQYF; CDR3nt: TGTGCCAGCAGCCCCTACCGTCAGGGATCCACAGATACGCAGTATTTT
abundance: few; d_gene: -; j_gene: TRBJ1-5; v_gene: TRBV5-1; CDR3aa: CASSLVTGFNQPQHF; CDR3nt: TGCGCCAGCAGCTTGGTTACAGGTTTTAATCAGCCCCAGCATTTT
abundance: -; d_gene: TRBD2; j_gene: TRBJ2-3; v_gene: TRBV7-8; CDR3aa: CASRATSGSRADTQYF; CDR3nt: TGTGCCAGCAGAGCGACTAGCGGCTCCCGAGCAGATACGCAGTATTTT
abundance: -; d_gene: TRBD2; j_gene: TRBJ2-3; v_gene: TRBV3-1; CDR3aa: CASSPPGTSGRADTDTQYF; CDR3nt: TGTGCCAGCAGCCCCCCAGGGACTAGCGGGAGGGCCGACACAGATACGCAGTATTTT
abundance: -; d_gene: TRBD2; j_gene: TRBJ2-3; v_gene: TRBV5-1; CDR3aa: CASTLNAGGFTDTQYF; CDR3nt: TGCGCCAGCACCTTGAATGCGGGAGGATTTACAGATACGCAGTATTTT
abundance: few; d_gene: -; j_gene: TRBJ1-1; v_gene: TRBV6-5; CDR3aa: CASRPTGTSEAFF; CDR3nt: TGTGCCAGCAGACCGACCGGGACATCCGAAGCTTTCTTT
abundance: -; d_gene: -; j_gene: TRBJ2-2; v_gene: TRBV5-1; CDR3aa: CASSLVVGSGTGELFF; CDR3nt: TGCGCCAGCAGCTTGGTAGTCGGGAGTGGCACCGGGGAGCTGTTTTTT
abundance: -; d_gene: TRBD1; j_gene: TRBJ2-5; v_gene: TRBV18; CDR3aa: CASSRQGALGETQYF; CDR3nt: TGTGCCAGCTCCCGACAGGGGGCGCTTGGAGAGACCCAGTACTTC
abundance: -; d_gene: -; j_gene: TRBJ1-6; v_gene: TRBV20-1; CDR3aa: CSATVAGLGTPLHF; CDR3nt: TGCAGTGCTACTGTGGCGGGGCTTGGGACACCCCTCCACTTT
abundance: -; d_gene: -; j_gene: TRBJ2-1; v_gene: TRBV19; CDR3aa: CASSIGLQRYNEQFF; CDR3nt: TGTGCCAGTAGTATAGGTCTCCAGCGGTACAATGAGCAGTTCTTC
abundance: once; d_gene: TRBD2; j_gene: TRBJ2-3; v_gene: TRBV10-3; CDR3aa: CAISDPSGTNTDTQYF; CDR3nt: TGTGCCATCAGTGACCCCAGCGGGACTAACACAGATACGCAGTATTTT
abundance: -; d_gene: -; j_gene: TRBJ1-1; v_gene: TRBV6-2/TRBV6-3; CDR3aa: CASSYSRGTEAFF; CDR3nt: TGTGCCAGCAGTTACTCGCGTGGGACTGAAGCTTTCTTT
abundance: -; d_gene: TRBD1; j_gene: TRBJ2-3; v_gene: TRBV7-9; CDR3aa: CASSSRQGEIRPDTQYF; CDR3nt: TGTGCCAGCAGCTCTCGACAGGGTGAGATTAGGCCAGATACGCAGTATTTT
abundance: -; d_gene: -; j_gene: TRBJ2-2; v_gene: TRBV5-1; CDR3aa: CASSSRENTGELFF; CDR3nt: TGCGCCAGCAGCTCGCGGGAGAACACCGGGGAGCTGTTTTTT
abundance: few; d_gene: -; j_gene: TRBJ2-1; v_gene: TRBV10-2; CDR3aa: CASSEMEIIPYNEQFF; CDR3nt: TGCGCCAGCAGTGAGATGGAGATTATTCCCTACAATGAGCAGTTCTTC
abundance: -; d_gene: TRBD2; j_gene: TRBJ2-4; v_gene: TRBV6-5; CDR3aa: CASSPRAGWQSKNIQYF; CDR3nt: TGTGCCAGCAGCCCCCGAGCGGGATGGCAGTCCAAAAACATTCAGTACTTC
abundance: few; d_gene: TRBD1; j_gene: TRBJ2-1; v_gene: TRBV5-5; CDR3aa: CASSLEGGLDEQFF; CDR3nt: TGTGCCAGCAGCTTGGAAGGGGGCCTCGATGAGCAGTTCTTC
abundance: -; d_gene: -; j_gene: TRBJ2-2; v_gene: TRBV12-3/TRBV12-4; CDR3aa: CASSRQSTGELFF; CDR3nt: TGTGCCAGCAGCCGCCAAAGTACCGGGGAGCTGTTTTTT
abundance: -; d_gene: -; j_gene: TRBJ1-4; v_gene: TRBV6-1; CDR3aa: CASSEMIRVPGLREKLFF; CDR3nt: TGTGCCAGCAGTGAAATGATTCGGGTCCCAGGGCTTCGAGAAAAACTGTTTTTT
abundance: -; d_gene: -; j_gene: TRBJ1-4; v_gene: TRBV10-2; CDR3aa: CASSAPDGTAEKLFF; CDR3nt: TGCGCCAGCAGTGCCCCGGACGGGACCGCTGAAAAACTGTTTTTT
abundance: -; d_gene: -; j_gene: TRBJ2-3; v_gene: TRBV5-1; CDR3aa: CASSLRGVATDTQYF; CDR3nt: TGCGCCAGCAGCTTGCGAGGTGTAGCCACAGATACGCAGTATTTT
abundance: -; d_gene: TRBD2; j_gene: TRBJ2-7; v_gene: TRBV6-2/TRBV6-3; CDR3aa: CASRSGRADTYEQYF; CDR3nt: TGTGCCAGCAGGAGCGGGAGGGCCGACACCTACGAGCAGTACTTC
abundance: -; d_gene: TRBD2; j_gene: TRBJ2-4; v_gene: TRBV12-3/TRBV12-4; CDR3aa: CASRPGGTRKALTYF; CDR3nt: TGTGCCAGCAGACCTGGGGGGACTAGAAAAGCCCTGACGTACTTC
abundance: -; d_gene: TRBD2; j_gene: TRBJ2-7; v_gene: TRBV5-1; CDR3aa: CASSLGGRKIYEQYF; CDR3nt: TGCGCCAGCAGCTTGGGCGGGAGAAAGATCTACGAGCAGTACTTC
abundance: -; d_gene: TRBD1; j_gene: TRBJ1-6; v_gene: TRBV6-1; CDR3aa: CASGDRGSSPLHF; CDR3nt: TGTGCCAGCGGGGACAGGGGGTCTTCACCCCTCCACTTT
abundance: -; d_gene: TRBD2; j_gene: TRBJ2-5; v_gene: TRBV12-3/TRBV12-4; CDR3aa: CASSLSGRGMETQYF; CDR3nt: TGTGCCAGCAGTTTGAGCGGGAGAGGCATGGAGACCCAGTACTTC
abundance: -; d_gene: -; j_gene: TRBJ2-5; v_gene: TRBV7-6; CDR3aa: CASSLHETQYF; CDR3nt: TGTGCCAGCAGCTTACACGAGACCCAGTACTTC
abundance: once; d_gene: -; j_gene: TRBJ1-5; v_gene: TRBV5-8; CDR3aa: CASSSGHRNQPQHF; CDR3nt: TGTGCCAGCAGCTCGGGACACCGCAATCAGCCCCAGCATTTT
abundance: -; d_gene: -; j_gene: TRBJ2-3; v_gene: TRBV7-9; CDR3aa: CASGGSSSTDTQYF; CDR3nt: TGTGCCAGCGGAGGGTCCTCTAGCACAGATACGCAGTATTTT
abundance: -; d_gene: TRBD1; j_gene: TRBJ1-5; v_gene: TRBV28; CDR3aa: CASTSTGQRPQHF; CDR3nt: TGTGCCAGCACTTCGACAGGGCAACGGCCCCAGCATTTT
abundance: few; d_gene: -; j_gene: TRBJ1-5; v_gene: TRBV20-1; CDR3aa: CSARVILSNQPQHF; CDR3nt: TGCAGTGCTAGAGTCATCCTTAGCAATCAGCCCCAGCATTTT
abundance: -; d_gene: -; j_gene: TRBJ2-2; v_gene: TRBV7-9; CDR3aa: CASSSLRDTGELFF; CDR3nt: TGTGCCAGCAGCTCTTTAAGGGACACCGGGGAGCTGTTTTTT
abundance: -; d_gene: TRBD1; j_gene: TRBJ1-3; v_gene: TRBV15; CDR3aa: CATSRDTGAGNTIYF; CDR3nt: TGTGCCACCAGCAGAGATACAGGGGCTGGAAACACCATATATTTT
abundance: -; d_gene: TRBD2; j_gene: TRBJ2-3; v_gene: TRBV28; CDR3aa: CASSSSGAGAGDTQYF; CDR3nt: TGTGCCAGCAGTTCTAGTGGAGCGGGAGCAGGAGACACGCAGTATTTT
abundance: -; d_gene: -; j_gene: TRBJ2-2; v_gene: TRBV19; CDR3aa: CASRQGNTGELFF; CDR3nt: TGTGCCAGTAGGCAGGGGAACACCGGGGAGCTGTTTTTT